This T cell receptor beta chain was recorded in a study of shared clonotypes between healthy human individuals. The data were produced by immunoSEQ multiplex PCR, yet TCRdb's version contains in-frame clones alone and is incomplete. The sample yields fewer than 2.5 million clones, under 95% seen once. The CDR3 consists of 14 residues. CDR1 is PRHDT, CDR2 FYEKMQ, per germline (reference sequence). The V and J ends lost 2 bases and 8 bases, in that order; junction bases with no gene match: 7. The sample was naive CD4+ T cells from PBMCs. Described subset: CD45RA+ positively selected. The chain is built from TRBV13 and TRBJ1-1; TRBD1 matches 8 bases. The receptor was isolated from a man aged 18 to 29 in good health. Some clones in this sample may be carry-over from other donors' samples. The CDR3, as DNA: TGTGCCAGCAGCTTACGACAGGGGAAGTGGGAAGCTTTCTTT. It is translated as CASSLRQGKWEAFF.